This T cell receptor (beta chain) was identified in a study of T cell responses to AZD1222 COVID-19 vaccine. Profiling relied on immunoSEQ multiplex PCR, and the TCRdb table lists in-frame clones only, not all of them. The sample holds some 92,000 clones; 70% to 90% are singletons and the top ten take 2.5% to 3.5%. Germline assignment: CDR1 MNHEY and CDR2 SVGEGT. The CDR3 has 16 residues. The V gene end was trimmed by 6 bases and the J gene end by 2 bases; junction bases not matched to a gene: 11. This TCR was recovered from an adult in good health. The V call is TRBV6-2 or TRBV6-3, the J call TRBJ2-5; 8 nucleotides align to TRBD1. The sequences come from peripheral blood, collected on day 0 of AZD1222 vaccination. CDR3 nucleotide sequence: TGTGCCAGCAGCACCCCTGGGACAGGCATTCAAGAGACCCAGTACTTC. This translates into CASSTPGTGIQETQYF.